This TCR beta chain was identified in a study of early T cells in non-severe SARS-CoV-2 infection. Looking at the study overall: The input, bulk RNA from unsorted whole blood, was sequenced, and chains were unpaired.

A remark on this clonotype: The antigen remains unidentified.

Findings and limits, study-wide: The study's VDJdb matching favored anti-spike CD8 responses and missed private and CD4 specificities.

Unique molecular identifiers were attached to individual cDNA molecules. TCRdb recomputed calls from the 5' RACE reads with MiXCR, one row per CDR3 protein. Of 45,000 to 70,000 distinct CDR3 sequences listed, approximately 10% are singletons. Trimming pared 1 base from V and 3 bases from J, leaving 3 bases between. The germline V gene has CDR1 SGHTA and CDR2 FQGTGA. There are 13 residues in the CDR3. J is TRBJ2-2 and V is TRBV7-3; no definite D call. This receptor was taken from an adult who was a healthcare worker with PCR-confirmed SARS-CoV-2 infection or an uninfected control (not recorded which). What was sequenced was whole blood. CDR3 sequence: CASSLKDTGELFF. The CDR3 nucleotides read TGTGCCAGCAGCTTAAAAGACACCGGGGAGCTGTTTTTT.